This T cell receptor beta chain was documented in a study of blood T cell repertoires in COVID-19. The data were produced by immunoSEQ multiplex PCR, yet TCRdb's version contains in-frame clones alone and is incomplete. The table lists some 250,000 clones, around 87% of them singletons. The CDR3 loop spans 14 amino acids. Germline lookup yields CDR1 KGHSH and CDR2 LQKENI. V lost 3 bases and J lost 8, with 14 bases in between. The specimen sequenced was peripheral blood. The receptor's source is a woman aged 60 to 75 with COVID-19, enrolled during active disease. This chain joins TRBV18 and TRBJ1-3, with a tentative D call TRBD1 (6 bases). DNA for the CDR3: TGTGCCAGCTCACCGTTACAGGGAAGAGACACCATATATTTT. Translated, it gives CASSPLQGRDTIYF.